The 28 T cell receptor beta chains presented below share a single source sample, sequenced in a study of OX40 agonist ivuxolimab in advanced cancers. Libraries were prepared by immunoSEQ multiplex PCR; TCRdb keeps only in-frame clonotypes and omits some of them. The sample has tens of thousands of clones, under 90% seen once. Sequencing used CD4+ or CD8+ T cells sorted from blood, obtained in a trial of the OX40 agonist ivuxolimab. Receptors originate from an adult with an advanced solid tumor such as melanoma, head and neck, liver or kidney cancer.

The CDR3: CASSLTSTGGSGELFF. The CDR3 coding sequence is TGTGCCAGTAGTCTAACGTCGACAGGGGGCTCCGGGGAGCTGTTTTTT. The chain uses TRBV19 and TRBJ2-2; TRBD1 aligns across 10 bases. The CDR3 covers 16 residues. Trimming removed 5 bases from V and 6 bases from J; junction bases left unmatched: 9. Germline CDR1 is LNHDA and CDR2 is SQIVND (reference sequence).

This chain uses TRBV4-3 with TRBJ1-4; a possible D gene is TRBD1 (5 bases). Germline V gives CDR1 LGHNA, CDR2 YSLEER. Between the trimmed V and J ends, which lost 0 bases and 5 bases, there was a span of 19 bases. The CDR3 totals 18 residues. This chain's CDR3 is CASSQDGAEAELNEKLFF. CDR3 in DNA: TGCGCCAGCAGCCAAGATGGGGCAGAAGCTGAACTAAATGAAAAACTGTTTTTT.

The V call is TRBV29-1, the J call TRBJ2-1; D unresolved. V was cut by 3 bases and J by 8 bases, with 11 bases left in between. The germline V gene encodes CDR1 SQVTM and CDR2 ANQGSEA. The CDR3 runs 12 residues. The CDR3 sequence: CSVDVSIDEQFF. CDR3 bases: TGCAGCGTTGATGTGAGTATAGATGAGCAGTTCTTC.

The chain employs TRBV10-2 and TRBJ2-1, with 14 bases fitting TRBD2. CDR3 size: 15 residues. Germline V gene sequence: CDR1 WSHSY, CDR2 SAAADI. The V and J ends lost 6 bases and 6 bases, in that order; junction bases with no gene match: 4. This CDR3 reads CASRTGTSGSNEQFF. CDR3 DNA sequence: TGCGCCAGCAGGACCGGGACTAGCGGGAGCAATGAGCAGTTCTTC.

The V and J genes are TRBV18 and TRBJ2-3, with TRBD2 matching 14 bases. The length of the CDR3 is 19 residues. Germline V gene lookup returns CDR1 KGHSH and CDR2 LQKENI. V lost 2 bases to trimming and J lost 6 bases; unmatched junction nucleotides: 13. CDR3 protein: CASSPTAHQGLAGADTQYF. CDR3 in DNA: TGTGCCAGCTCACCAACGGCGCATCAGGGACTAGCGGGAGCTGATACGCAGTATTTT.

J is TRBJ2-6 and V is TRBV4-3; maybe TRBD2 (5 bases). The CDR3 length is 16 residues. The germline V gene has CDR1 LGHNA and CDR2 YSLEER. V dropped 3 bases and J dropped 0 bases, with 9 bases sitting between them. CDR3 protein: CASSQDSSSGANVLTF. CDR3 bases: TGCGCCAGCAGCCAGGACTCAAGCTCTGGGGCCAACGTCCTGACTTTC.

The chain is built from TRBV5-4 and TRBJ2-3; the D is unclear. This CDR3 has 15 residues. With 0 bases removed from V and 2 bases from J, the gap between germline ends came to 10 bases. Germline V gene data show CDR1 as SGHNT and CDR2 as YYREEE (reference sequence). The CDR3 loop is CASSLGTPATDTQYF. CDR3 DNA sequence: TGTGCCAGCAGCTTGGGGACCCCCGCCACAGATACGCAGTATTTT.

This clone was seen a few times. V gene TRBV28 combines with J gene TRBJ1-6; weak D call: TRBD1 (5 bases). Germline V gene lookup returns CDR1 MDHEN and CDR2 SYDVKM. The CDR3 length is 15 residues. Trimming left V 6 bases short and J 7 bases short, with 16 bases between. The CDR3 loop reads CASRPPGTENSPLHF. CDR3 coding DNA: TGTGCCAGCAGACCCCCCGGGACGGAAAATTCACCCCTCCACTTT.

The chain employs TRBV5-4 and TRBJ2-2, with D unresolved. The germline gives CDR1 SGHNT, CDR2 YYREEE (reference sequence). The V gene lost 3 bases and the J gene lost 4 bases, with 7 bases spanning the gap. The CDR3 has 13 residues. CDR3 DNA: TGTGCCAGCAGCTCTTCGGTCACCGGGGAGCTGTTTTTT. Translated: CASSSSVTGELFF. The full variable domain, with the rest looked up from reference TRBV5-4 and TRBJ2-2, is ETGVTQSPTHLIKTRGQQVTLRCSSQSGHNTVSWYQQALGQGPQFIFQYYREEENGRGNFPPRFSGLQFPNYSSELNVNALELDDSALYLCASSSSVTGELFFGEGSRLTVL.

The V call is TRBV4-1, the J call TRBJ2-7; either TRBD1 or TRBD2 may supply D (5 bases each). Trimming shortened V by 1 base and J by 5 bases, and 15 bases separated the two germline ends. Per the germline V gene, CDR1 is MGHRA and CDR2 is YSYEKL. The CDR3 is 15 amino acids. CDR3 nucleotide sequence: TGCGCCAGCAGCCAAGCTACTATAAGAGGGGACGAGCAGTACTTC. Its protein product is CASSQATIRGDEQYF.

The CDR3 protein is CASSENGLAYEQYF. CDR3 nucleotide sequence: TGTGCCAGCAGTGAGAATGGACTAGCCTACGAGCAGTACTTC. This chain links TRBV6-4 with TRBJ2-7; TRBD2 agrees at 7 bases. This CDR3 is 14 amino acids long. V trimming: 3 bases; J trimming: 2 bases; junction bases outside the gene matches: 4. Per the germline V gene, CDR1 is MRHNA and CDR2 is SNTAGT.

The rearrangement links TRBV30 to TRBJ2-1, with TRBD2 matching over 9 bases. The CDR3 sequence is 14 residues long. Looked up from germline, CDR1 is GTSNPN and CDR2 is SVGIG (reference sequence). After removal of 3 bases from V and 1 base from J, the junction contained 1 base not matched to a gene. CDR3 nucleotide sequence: TGTGCCTGGAGGCTAGCGGGATCCTACAATGAGCAGTTCTTC. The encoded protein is CAWRLAGSYNEQFF.

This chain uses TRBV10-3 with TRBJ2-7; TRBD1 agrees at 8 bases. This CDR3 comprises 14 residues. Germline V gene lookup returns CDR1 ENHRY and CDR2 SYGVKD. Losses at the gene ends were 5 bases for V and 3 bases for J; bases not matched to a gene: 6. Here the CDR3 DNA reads TGTGCCATCAGTCCAGGACAGGGTCTCTACGAGCAGTACTTC. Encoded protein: CAISPGQGLYEQYF.

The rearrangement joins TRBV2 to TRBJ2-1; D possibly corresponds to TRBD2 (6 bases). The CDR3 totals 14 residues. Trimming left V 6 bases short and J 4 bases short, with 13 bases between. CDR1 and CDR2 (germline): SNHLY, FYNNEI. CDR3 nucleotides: TGTGCCAGCAGCAATTGGGACTCGTACAATGAGCAGTTCTTC. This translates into CASSNWDSYNEQFF.

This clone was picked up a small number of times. The CDR3 region is CASSLEPAVNYGYTF. The CDR3 DNA reads as TGTGCCAGCAGCTTGGAGCCGGCCGTCAACTATGGCTACACCTTC. The chain links TRBV5-4 to TRBJ1-2; no clear D. Between the trimmed V and J ends, which lost 0 bases and 2 bases, there was a span of 11 bases. The CDR3 consists of 15 residues. Germline V gives CDR1 SGHNT, CDR2 YYREEE (reference sequence).

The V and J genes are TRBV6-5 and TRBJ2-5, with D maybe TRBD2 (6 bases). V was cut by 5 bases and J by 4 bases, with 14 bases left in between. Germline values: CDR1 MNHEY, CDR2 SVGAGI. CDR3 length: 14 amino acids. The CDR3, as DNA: TGTGCCAGCAGTGCCGGGGAGGTGGGAGAGACCCAGTACTTC. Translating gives CASSAGEVGETQYF.

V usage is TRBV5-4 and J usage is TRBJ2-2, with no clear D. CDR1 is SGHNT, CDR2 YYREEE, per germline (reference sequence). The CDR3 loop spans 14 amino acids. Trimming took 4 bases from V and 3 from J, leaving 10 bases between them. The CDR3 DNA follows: TGTGCCAGCAGCCGGCGTGGGTACACCGGGGAGCTGTTTTTT. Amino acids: CASSRRGYTGELFF.

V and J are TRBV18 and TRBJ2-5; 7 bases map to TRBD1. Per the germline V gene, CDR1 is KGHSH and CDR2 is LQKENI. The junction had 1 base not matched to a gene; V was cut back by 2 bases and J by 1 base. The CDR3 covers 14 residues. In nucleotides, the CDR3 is TGTGCCAGCTCACCAGGACAGGTCCAAGAGACCCAGTACTTC. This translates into CASSPGQVQETQYF.

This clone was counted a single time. The CDR3: CASSLGTGVSNEQFF. CDR3 nucleotides: TGTGCCAGCAGTTTAGGGACAGGGGTTAGCAATGAGCAGTTCTTC. The chain is built from TRBV28 and TRBJ2-1; 10 positions match TRBD1. The germline V gene has CDR1 MDHEN and CDR2 SYDVKM. This CDR3 comprises 15 residues. The trim removed 2 bases at V and 6 bases at J, leaving 4 bases unmatched.

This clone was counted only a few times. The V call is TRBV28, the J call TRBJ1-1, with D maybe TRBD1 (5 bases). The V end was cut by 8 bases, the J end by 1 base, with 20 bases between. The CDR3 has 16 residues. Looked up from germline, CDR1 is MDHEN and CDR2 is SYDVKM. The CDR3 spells CASPPLGAKSNTEAFF. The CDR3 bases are TGTGCCAGCCCCCCCCTAGGGGCTAAGTCGAACACTGAAGCTTTCTTT. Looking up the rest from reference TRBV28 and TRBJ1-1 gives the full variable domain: DVKVTQSSRYLVKRTGEKVFLECVQDMDHENMFWYRQDPGLGLRLIYFSYDVKMKEKGDIPEGYSVSREKKERFSLILESASTNQTSMYLCASPPLGAKSNTEAFFGQGTRLTVV.

The CDR3 sequence is CASSVGGGLEPQHF. CDR3 sequence (DNA): TGTGCCAGCAGCGTAGGGGGGGGCCTTGAGCCCCAGCATTTT. This chain joins TRBV9 and TRBJ1-5, with a weak D call TRBD1 (6 bases). Germline V lookup: CDR1 SGDLS, CDR2 YYNGEE. Trimming stripped 0 bases from V and 8 bases from J, with 12 bases between. This CDR3 spans 14 amino acids.

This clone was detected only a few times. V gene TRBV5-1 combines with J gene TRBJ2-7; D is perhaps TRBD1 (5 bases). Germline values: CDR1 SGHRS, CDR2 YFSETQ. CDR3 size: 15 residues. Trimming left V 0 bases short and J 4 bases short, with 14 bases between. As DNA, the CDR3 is TGCGCCAGCAGCTTGGAGGCAGGGTTGGGGTACGAGCAGTACTTC. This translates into CASSLEAGLGYEQYF.

CDR3 DNA: TGTGCCAGCAGCCCAAACCAGGGCAGCTATGGCTACACCTTC. Residues: CASSPNQGSYGYTF. The chain recombines TRBV28 with TRBJ1-2, with D perhaps matching TRBD1 (5 bases). The length of the CDR3 is 14 residues. Germline loops: CDR1 MDHEN, CDR2 SYDVKM. Trimming took 6 bases from V and 4 from J, leaving 15 bases between them.

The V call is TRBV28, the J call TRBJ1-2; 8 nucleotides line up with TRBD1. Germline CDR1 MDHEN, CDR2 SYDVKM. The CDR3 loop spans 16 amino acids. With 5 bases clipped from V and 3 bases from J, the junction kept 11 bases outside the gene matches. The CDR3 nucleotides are TGTGCCAGCAGTCCCAAGCAGGGGGCGTTGGACTATGGCTACACCTTC. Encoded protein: CASSPKQGALDYGYTF.

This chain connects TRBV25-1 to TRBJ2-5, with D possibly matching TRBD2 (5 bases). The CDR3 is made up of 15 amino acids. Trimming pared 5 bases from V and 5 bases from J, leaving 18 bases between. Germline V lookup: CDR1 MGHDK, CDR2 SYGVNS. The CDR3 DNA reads TGTGCCAGCAGTCCTGAGGGATTAGCTCGGGAGACCCAGTACTTC. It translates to CASSPEGLARETQYF.

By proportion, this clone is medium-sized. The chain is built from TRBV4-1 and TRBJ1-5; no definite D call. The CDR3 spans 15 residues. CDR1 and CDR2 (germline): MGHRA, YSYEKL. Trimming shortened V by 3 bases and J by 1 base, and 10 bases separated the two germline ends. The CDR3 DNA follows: TGCGCCAGCAGCCAGGGATACAACAGCAATCAGCCCCAGCATTTT. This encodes CASSQGYNSNQPQHF.

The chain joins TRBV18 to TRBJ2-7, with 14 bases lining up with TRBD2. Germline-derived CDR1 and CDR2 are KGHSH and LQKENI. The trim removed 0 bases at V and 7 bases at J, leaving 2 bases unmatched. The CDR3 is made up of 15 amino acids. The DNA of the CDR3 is TGTGCCAGCTCACCACCGGGACTAGCGGGAGCGGAGCAGTACTTC. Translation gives CASSPPGLAGAEQYF.

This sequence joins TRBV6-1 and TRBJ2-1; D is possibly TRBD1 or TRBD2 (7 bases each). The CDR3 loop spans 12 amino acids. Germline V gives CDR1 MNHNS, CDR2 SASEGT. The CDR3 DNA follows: TGTGCGACAGGGCGGGAGTCTGATGAGCAGTTCTTC. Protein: CATGRESDEQFF.